Listed below are T cell receptor beta chains from one sample, sequenced in a study of CD8 T cells in ankylosing spondylitis. TCRdb re-called the 5' RACE reads with MiXCR, one entry per CDR3 protein. The sample lists 100,000 to 150,000 distinct CDR3 sequences, roughly 13% occurring once. The sequenced material came from blood, either unsorted or a sorted T cell fraction (not recorded which). The origin of the receptors is a female donor with ankylosing spondylitis or in good health (not recorded which). Each CDR3 is given with its conserved first and last residue. A D gene is named only where the DNA matches it firmly. The listing skips clone size in some rows; elsewhere it reads once, few, many or a size class.

D | J | size | V | CDR3 | DNA
TRBD1 | TRBJ1-6 | - | TRBV12-3/TRBV12-4 | CASSYPDRVNSPLHF | TGTGCCAGCAGTTATCCCGACAGGGTAAACTCACCCCTCCACTTT
- | TRBJ2-7 | - | TRBV12-3/TRBV12-4 | CASSLKSSYEQYF | TGTGCCAGCAGTTTAAAGAGCTCCTACGAGCAGTACTTC
- | TRBJ2-7 | - | TRBV3-1 | CASSQEGVSREQYF | TGTGCCAGCAGCCAAGAAGGGGTTTCGAGGGAGCAGTACTTC
- | TRBJ2-4 | - | TRBV12-3/TRBV12-4 | CASSLELHRYF | TGTGCCAGCAGTTTAGAATTGCATCGGTACTTC
- | TRBJ2-7 | - | TRBV5-1 | CASSLEDSGPQYF | TGCGCCAGCAGCTTGGAGGACAGCGGGCCGCAGTACTTC
TRBD2 | TRBJ2-7 | - | TRBV7-2 | CAGSLAGLAYEQYF | TGTGCCGGCAGCTTAGCAGGACTAGCCTACGAGCAGTACTTC
- | TRBJ2-7 | many | TRBV7-3 | CASSLNADHYEQYF | TGTGCCAGCAGCTTAAACGCGGATCACTACGAGCAGTACTTC
TRBD2 | TRBJ2-3 | many | TRBV20-1 | CSARRTRTSGGAAQYF | TGCAGTGCTAGACGTACACGGACTAGCGGAGGTGCGGCGCAGTATTTT
- | TRBJ1-4 | many | TRBV5-1 | CASSLGDSNEKLFF | TGCGCCAGCAGCTTGGGTGACAGTAATGAAAAACTGTTTTTT
- | TRBJ2-2 | - | TRBV3-1 | CASSQAPWGTGELFF | TGTGCCAGCAGCCAAGCCCCGTGGGGCACCGGGGAGCTGTTTTTT
- | TRBJ2-7 | - | TRBV11-2 | CASSLYETRTYEQYF | TGTGCCAGCAGCTTATACGAGACTAGAACCTACGAGCAGTACTTC
TRBD1 | TRBJ2-5 | - | TRBV29-1 | CSVEDPGTGETQYF | TGCAGCGTTGAAGACCCCGGGACAGGAGAGACCCAGTACTTC
- | TRBJ2-2 | - | TRBV19 | CASSIGRTTNTGELFF | TGTGCCAGTAGTATAGGCAGGACCACGAACACCGGGGAGCTGTTTTTT
- | TRBJ2-5 | many | TRBV5-1 | CASSLGPEGQETQYF | TGCGCCAGCAGCCTAGGTCCGGAGGGGCAAGAGACCCAGTACTTC
- | TRBJ2-7 | - | TRBV21-1 | CASSKARTGHLLLYEQYF | TGTGCCAGCAGCAAAGCGCGTACGGGACACCTCCTCCTCTACGAGCAGTACTTC
- | TRBJ2-4 | few | TRBV27 | CASSLAPGRAKNIQYF | TGTGCCAGCAGTTTAGCGCCCGGTCGGGCCAAAAACATTCAGTACTTC
TRBD1 | TRBJ2-1 | many | TRBV20-1 | CSATHRGRSNEQFF | TGCAGTGCAACGCACAGGGGTAGGAGCAATGAGCAGTTCTTC
- | TRBJ2-1 | - | TRBV5-6 | CASSLDPGALYNEQFF | TGTGCCAGCAGCTTGGATCCGGGGGCGCTTTACAATGAGCAGTTCTTC
- | TRBJ1-3 | many | TRBV7-8 | CASSLARTANLRGSGNTIYF | TGTGCCAGCAGCTTGGCAAGGACAGCAAACTTAAGGGGTTCTGGAAACACCATATATTTT
- | TRBJ2-5 | few | TRBV5-1 | CASSLGRHQETQYF | TGCGCCAGCAGCTTGGGACGGCACCAAGAGACCCAGTACTTC
- | TRBJ2-1 | many | TRBV2 | CASKRVDQQNNEQFF | TGTGCCAGCAAGCGGGTCGACCAACAAAACAATGAGCAGTTCTTC
- | TRBJ1-5 | few | TRBV12-3/TRBV12-4 | CASNHGGDSAQHF | TGTGCCAGCAACCACGGCGGCGACTCAGCCCAGCATTTT
TRBD1 | TRBJ2-2 | few | TRBV7-6 | CASSARTGANTGELFF | TGTGCCAGCAGCGCCCGGACAGGGGCGAACACCGGGGAGCTGTTTTTT
TRBD2 | TRBJ2-5 | few | TRBV14 | CASSQTGLARETQYF | TGTGCCAGCAGCCAAACCGGACTAGCTAGGGAGACCCAGTACTTC
- | TRBJ2-3 | - | TRBV5-1 | CASSSDGQFRGNTQYF | TGCGCCAGCAGCTCCGATGGACAGTTCCGAGGGAATACGCAGTATTTT
- | TRBJ1-2 | few | TRBV15 | CATSRVKGVYTF | TGTGCCACCAGCAGGGTTAAGGGGGTTTACACCTTC
- | TRBJ1-6 | many | TRBV4-1 | CASSQVIHSINSPLHF | TGCGCCAGCAGCCAAGTAATCCATTCGATCAATTCACCCCTCCACTTT
TRBD2 | TRBJ2-5 | - | TRBV5-5 | CASSLAASGGVQETQYF | TGTGCCAGCAGCTTGGCCGCTTCGGGGGGGGTCCAAGAGACCCAGTACTTC
- | TRBJ2-7 | - | TRBV10-3 | CAISGQGYDEQYF | TGTGCCATCAGTGGGCAGGGCTATGACGAGCAGTACTTC
TRBD1 | TRBJ2-4 | few | TRBV11-1 | CASSSIRDRGKKNIQYF | TGTGCCAGCAGCTCTATCCGGGACAGGGGGAAGAAAAACATTCAGTACTTC
TRBD2 | TRBJ2-1 | many | TRBV7-3 | CASSTSGGPLTSYNEQFF | TGTGCCAGCAGTACTAGCGGGGGGCCACTAACCTCTTACAATGAGCAGTTCTTC
- | TRBJ2-7 | many | TRBV5-1 | CASSRTEPRYEQYF | TGCGCCAGCAGCCGGACCGAACCCAGATACGAGCAGTACTTC
- | TRBJ1-5 | many | TRBV5-1 | CASSLEPVGGAQPQHF | TGCGCCAGCAGCTTGGAGCCAGTAGGGGGTGCTCAGCCCCAGCATTTT
- | TRBJ2-7 | few | TRBV3-1 | CASSPPGTYEQYF | TGTGCCAGCAGCCCCCCCGGGACCTACGAGCAGTACTTC
TRBD2 | TRBJ2-3 | many | TRBV10-3 | CAVGGNTDTQYF | TGTGCCGTGGGGGGGAACACAGATACGCAGTATTTT
TRBD2 | TRBJ2-5 | - | TRBV12-3/TRBV12-4 | CASSLTSGGSGETQYF | TGTGCCAGCAGCCTTACTAGCGGGGGGTCCGGGGAGACCCAGTACTTC
- | TRBJ1-5 | few | TRBV27 | CASTTEGDPSKRDSNQPQHF | TGTGCCAGCACTACAGAGGGGGACCCTTCTAAGCGAGATAGCAATCAGCCCCAGCATTTT
- | TRBJ2-2 | many | TRBV5-6 | CASSLVGAGREANTGELFF | TGTGCCAGCAGCTTGGTCGGTGCTGGCAGGGAAGCGAACACCGGGGAGCTGTTTTTT
- | TRBJ1-1 | - | TRBV20-1 | CSARPGSYTEAFF | TGCAGTGCTAGACCGGGGTCCTACACTGAAGCTTTCTTT
- | TRBJ2-2 | - | TRBV5-1 | CASSLDYLDGGELFF | TGCGCCAGCAGCTTGGACTACCTTGATGGCGGGGAGCTGTTTTTT